The rows below give T cell receptor beta chains drawn from one sample of a study of response to subunit inactivated influenza vaccine. MiXCR, run by TCRdb on the RT-PCR reads, gives a single entry per CDR3 protein. The table has fewer than 400,000 distinct CDR3 sequences, roughly 22% seen once. Sequences were derived from PBMCs from blood, sampled about 20 months after vaccination. These receptors were collected from a man aged 50-75 years who received an inactivated influenza vaccine. Each CDR3 is given without its conserved first and last residue. Fields, in order: D gene, V gene, J gene, CDR3 protein. The D gene is left open where the match is weak.

d_call: TRBD2
v_call: TRBV4-1
j_call: TRBJ2-1
cdr3_aa: ASGGLAGVNEQF

d_call: -
v_call: TRBV4-3
j_call: TRBJ2-2
cdr3_aa: ASSQDEGSRELF

d_call: TRBD2
v_call: TRBV6-8
j_call: TRBJ2-5
cdr3_aa: ASSYSLTSADQETQY

d_call: -
v_call: TRBV7-8
j_call: TRBJ2-1
cdr3_aa: ASSSIVGSNEQF

d_call: TRBD2
v_call: TRBV15
j_call: TRBJ2-1
cdr3_aa: ATSGLSGGTSYNEQF

d_call: -
v_call: TRBV4-3
j_call: TRBJ2-1
cdr3_aa: ASSQGHNEQF

d_call: TRBD1
v_call: TRBV14
j_call: TRBJ2-7
cdr3_aa: ASSQYYGTEAYEQY

d_call: -
v_call: TRBV6-6
j_call: TRBJ2-3
cdr3_aa: ASSPSGENTQY

d_call: -
v_call: TRBV20-1
j_call: TRBJ1-6
cdr3_aa: SAKGEALH

d_call: -
v_call: TRBV6-2/TRBV6-3
j_call: TRBJ2-5
cdr3_aa: ASSPVEETQY

d_call: -
v_call: TRBV28
j_call: TRBJ2-7
cdr3_aa: ASENPGTDNYEQY